This T cell receptor (beta chain) was identified in a study of shared clonotypes between healthy human individuals. Findings and caveats of the study: Estimated richness was generally greater in naive than memory subsets.

This clone was counted once. Antigen: not known. Germline and junction disagree at one end, which may indicate a read error. Clones were sequenced by immunoSEQ multiplex PCR, and TCRdb holds only the in-frame ones, with some missing. Of over a million clones in the sample, roughly 96% were seen once. This CDR3 comprises 12 residues. Germline lookup yields CDR1 SNHLY and CDR2 FYNNEI. The chain employs TRBV2 and TRBJ1-1, with TRBD1 as a possible D gene (6 bases). The TCR originated in a man aged 30-40 years in good health. Specimen: naive CD4+ T cells sorted from blood. Subset specified: CD45RA+ positively selected. In DNA form, the CDR3 reads TGTGCCAGCAGTCCGAGGACAGCCGTAACCTCATTT. Protein product: CASSPRTAVTSF.